This TCR beta chain was sequenced during a study of identifying expanded T cells in peripheral blood. Assay used: immunoSEQ multiplex PCR; TCRdb lists only in-frame clones, some missing. The table lists tens of thousands of clones, around 87% of them singletons. Germline V gives CDR1 MDHEN, CDR2 SYDVKM. Trimming stripped 6 bases from V and 9 bases from J, with 18 bases between. The CDR3 covers 14 residues. The TCR sequence derives from a person aged 18 to 69 in good health. V usage is TRBV28 and J usage is TRBJ2-1; D remains ambiguous. Input material: blood. The CDR3 loop is CASSQPGGQGEQFF. The CDR3 DNA is TGTGCCAGCAGCCAACCGGGCGGCCAAGGTGAGCAGTTCTTC.